This is a list of T cell receptor beta chains from one sample in a study of technical replicates of blood from a handful of donors. TCRdb keeps only in-frame clones here, not all; method: immunoSEQ multiplex PCR. Of 60,000 to 85,000 clones listed, roughly 90% are singletons. Sequencing was done on a sample of T cells isolated from PBMCs. Receptors originate from a human donor in good health. The CDR3 runs from the conserved cysteine through the conserved F or W. D genes are given only for firm matches. Clone size is shown for a subset of rows, as once, few, many or a class of expanded clone.

size: .; V: TRBV4-1; D: .; J: TRBJ2-7; DNA: TGCGCCAGCAGCCAAGCTTCTCGGGAAGCCGAGCAGTACTTC; CDR3: CASSQASREAEQYF
size: once; V: TRBV27; D: .; J: TRBJ1-1; DNA: TGTGCCAGCAGTTTATCATATGGGGAGGGTGAAGCTTTCTTT; CDR3: CASSLSYGEGEAFF
size: .; V: TRBV6-5; D: TRBD1; J: TRBJ2-1; DNA: TGTGCCAGCAGTTGGAGAGACAGGGGAGGAAAAAATGAGCAGTTCTTC; CDR3: CASSWRDRGGKNEQFF
size: .; V: TRBV19; D: TRBD1; J: TRBJ1-1; DNA: TGTGCCAGCCATGGTATGATCAGGGGGTCCGAAGCTTTCTTT; CDR3: CASHGMIRGSEAFF
size: .; V: TRBV19; D: TRBD2; J: TRBJ2-3; DNA: TGTGCCAGTAGTAAACTTAAGACTAGCGGGCCCACAGATACGCAGTATTTT; CDR3: CASSKLKTSGPTDTQYF
size: .; V: TRBV6-6; D: TRBD2; J: TRBJ2-1; DNA: TGTGCCAGCAGTTACTCTGGGCTAGCGGGGAAGGTCTTC; CDR3: CASSYSGLAGKVF
size: .; V: TRBV6-6; D: .; J: TRBJ1-1; DNA: TGTGCCAGCAGTTACTCTCAGGGCCGCACTGAAGCTTTCTTT; CDR3: CASSYSQGRTEAFF
size: .; V: TRBV7-6; D: .; J: TRBJ2-7; DNA: TGTGCCAGCAGCTTAGGACCAGGGGCCTACGAGCAGTACTTC; CDR3: CASSLGPGAYEQYF
size: .; V: TRBV30; D: TRBD1; J: TRBJ2-4; DNA: TGTGCCTGGGGGACAGGGTCGCCAAACATTCAGTACTTC; CDR3: CAWGTGSPNIQYF
size: .; V: TRBV7-9; D: TRBD2; J: TRBJ2-5; DNA: TGTGCCAGCAGCCCAACCTTTCGTCGGGAGGGTAAAGAGACCCAGTACTTC; CDR3: CASSPTFRREGKETQYF
size: .; V: TRBV15; D: TRBD1; J: TRBJ2-7; DNA: TGTGCCACCAGCAGGGTGGGACAGTTTCCCTACGAGCAGTACTTC; CDR3: CATSRVGQFPYEQYF
size: .; V: TRBV6-1; D: .; J: TRBJ1-2; DNA: TGTGCCAGCCTAACAGGTTTTCCCCCGGACTATGGCTACACCTTC; CDR3: CASLTGFPPDYGYTF
size: .; V: TRBV2; D: .; J: TRBJ2-1; DNA: TGTGCCAGCACCTTAATGGGTGCGGACAATGAGCAGTTCTTC; CDR3: CASTLMGADNEQFF
size: .; V: TRBV10-3; D: TRBD2; J: TRBJ2-7; DNA: TGTGCCATCAGGGAGCGGGAGACTACCCTCGAGCAGTACTTC; CDR3: CAIRERETTLEQYF
size: few; V: TRBV9; D: TRBD1; J: TRBJ1-4; DNA: TGTGCCAGCAGCCCAGATCAGGGGGCCGATGAAAAACTGTTTTTT; CDR3: CASSPDQGADEKLFF
size: .; V: TRBV5-6; D: TRBD1; J: TRBJ2-5; DNA: TGTGCCAGCAGCTTTAGTGGGACAGGGAGTGTGGAGACCCAGTACTTC; CDR3: CASSFSGTGSVETQYF
size: .; V: TRBV27; D: .; J: TRBJ1-1; DNA: TGTGCCAGCAGTTCGCAGGGTAACACTGAAGCTTTCTTT; CDR3: CASSSQGNTEAFF
size: .; V: TRBV29-1; D: .; J: TRBJ2-1; DNA: TGCAGCGTTGAAGATAACCGGAAGGGGTACAATGAGCAGTTCTTC; CDR3: CSVEDNRKGYNEQFF
size: .; V: TRBV2; D: TRBD1; J: TRBJ2-5; DNA: TGTGCCAGCAGTACTGGGACAGGGCCTCAAGAGACCCAGTACTTC; CDR3: CASSTGTGPQETQYF
size: .; V: TRBV18; D: .; J: TRBJ1-1; DNA: TGTGCCAGCTCCCCGCAGACAGCTAACACTGAAGCTTTCTTT; CDR3: CASSPQTANTEAFF
size: once; V: TRBV14; D: .; J: TRBJ2-7; DNA: TGTGCCAGCAGCCATTCCGGCAACAGGGCAGTGGAGCAGTACTTC; CDR3: CASSHSGNRAVEQYF
size: .; V: TRBV2; D: .; J: TRBJ1-1; DNA: TGTGCCAGCAGTGATTTCAGAACTGAAGCTTTCTTT; CDR3: CASSDFRTEAFF
size: .; V: TRBV4-2; D: .; J: TRBJ2-1; DNA: TGTGCCAGCAGCCAAGATGAAATGGGAGAACCCTACAATGAGCAGTTCTTC; CDR3: CASSQDEMGEPYNEQFF
size: .; V: TRBV10-1; D: TRBD2; J: TRBJ2-5; DNA: TGCGCCAGCAGTGGGGAGGGGCAAGAGACCCAGTACTTC; CDR3: CASSGEGQETQYF
size: .; V: TRBV10-3; D: .; J: TRBJ2-3; DNA: TGTGCCATCAGTGGGGGGACTTCCGCTAGCACAGATACGCAGTATTTT; CDR3: CAISGGTSASTDTQYF
size: .; V: TRBV25-1; D: .; J: TRBJ1-1; DNA: TGTGCCAGCAGTGGCCCCGGGGATTTGAACACTGAAGCTTTCTTT; CDR3: CASSGPGDLNTEAFF
size: .; V: TRBV7-8; D: .; J: TRBJ2-2; DNA: TGTGCCAGCAGCTTTAGGGGGAGTCTCACCGGGGAGCTGTTTTTT; CDR3: CASSFRGSLTGELFF
size: .; V: TRBV20-1; D: .; J: TRBJ1-4; DNA: TGCAGTGCTCGCGTAAATGAAAAACTGTTTTTT; CDR3: CSARVNEKLFF
size: .; V: TRBV30; D: TRBD1; J: TRBJ1-5; DNA: TGTGCCTGGTCCGGGACAGTTAGCAATCAGCCCCAGCATTTT; CDR3: CAWSGTVSNQPQHF
size: .; V: TRBV7-9; D: TRBD1; J: TRBJ2-5; DNA: TGTGCCAGCAGCTTACTACAGGGGGCTTTGGAGACCCAGTACTTC; CDR3: CASSLLQGALETQYF
size: .; V: TRBV6-5; D: .; J: TRBJ1-2; DNA: TGTGCCAGCAGTAGAGCCGACAGTGCCTATGGCTACACCTTC; CDR3: CASSRADSAYGYTF
size: .; V: TRBV19; D: TRBD2; J: TRBJ2-7; DNA: TGTGCCAGTAGTATCGGGACTAGCGGTATCTACGAGCAGTACTTC; CDR3: CASSIGTSGIYEQYF
size: .; V: TRBV13; D: .; J: TRBJ1-1; DNA: TGTGCCAGCAGCTTGTGGGGACTGCAGCTTAACACTGAAGCTTTCTTT; CDR3: CASSLWGLQLNTEAFF
size: .; V: TRBV6-5; D: .; J: TRBJ1-1; DNA: TGTGCCAGCAGTTACGAGGGAGACACTGAAGCTTTCTTT; CDR3: CASSYEGDTEAFF
size: few; V: TRBV5-1; D: TRBD1; J: TRBJ1-1; DNA: TGCGCCAGCAGCGCCGACAGGGCGAGGACTGAAGCTTTCTTT; CDR3: CASSADRARTEAFF
size: .; V: TRBV4-1; D: .; J: TRBJ1-1; DNA: TGCGCCAGCAGCCAAGATCGGGGGGCGAACACTGAAGCTTTCTTT; CDR3: CASSQDRGANTEAFF
size: .; V: TRBV11-3; D: .; J: TRBJ1-2; DNA: TGTGCCAGCAGCCTCTCAATGGAGGGGTCCGGCTACACCTTC; CDR3: CASSLSMEGSGYTF
size: .; V: TRBV6-1; D: .; J: TRBJ1-5; DNA: TGTGCCAGCAGCGCGGAAAAAAATAATCAGCCCCAGCATTTT; CDR3: CASSAEKNNQPQHF
size: .; V: TRBV2; D: TRBD1; J: TRBJ2-2; DNA: TGTGCCAGCGGGGGACAGGGGGTAACGAACACCGGGGAGCTGTTTTTT; CDR3: CASGGQGVTNTGELFF
size: .; V: TRBV9; D: .; J: TRBJ2-3; DNA: TGTGCCAGCGTGGGCCAAGGCGCAGATACGCAGTATTTT; CDR3: CASVGQGADTQYF